Included here is one TCR beta chain sequence, with context. Measured with immunoSEQ multiplex PCR; TCRdb has only the in-frame clones, and not every one. The repertoire has fewer than 200,000 clones, around 90% of them found once; the top ten carry 20% to 25%. The data belong to a study of blood T cell repertoires in COVID-19. V was clipped by 8 bases and J by 6 bases; unmatched bases: 10. Germline-derived CDR1 and CDR2 are SNHLY and FYNNEI. The CDR3 loop spans 15 amino acids. This sequence joins TRBV2 and TRBJ1-6, with 7 bases matching TRBD1. Specimen: peripheral blood. This TCR was recovered from a man between 60 and 75 years old with active or convalescent COVID-19. In DNA, the CDR3 is TGTGCCAGCCAGATCGAGGGGACAGTTAATTCACCCCTCCACTTT. This encodes CASQIEGTVNSPLHF.